Here is one T cell receptor beta chain with its context. The CDR3 is made up of 13 amino acids. V lost 3 bases, J lost 0 bases, and 6 bases lay in between. Germline values: CDR1 LNHDA, CDR2 SQIVND (reference sequence). This sample was taken from a study of cytotoxic CD8 clonotypes in ibrutinib-treated CLL. Clones were sequenced by immunoSEQ multiplex PCR, and TCRdb holds only the in-frame ones, with some missing. The sample lists around 200,000 clones, around 75% seen once, with about 6.4% in the top ten. The chain has TRBV19 and TRBJ2-7, with D hard to call. This clonotype was obtained from a human donor with chronic lymphocytic leukemia. Sample: PBMCs, taken after 12 months of ibrutinib treatment. The chain's CDR3 is CASSMQNSYEQYF. In DNA form, the CDR3 reads TGTGCCAGTAGTATGCAGAACTCCTACGAGCAGTACTTC.